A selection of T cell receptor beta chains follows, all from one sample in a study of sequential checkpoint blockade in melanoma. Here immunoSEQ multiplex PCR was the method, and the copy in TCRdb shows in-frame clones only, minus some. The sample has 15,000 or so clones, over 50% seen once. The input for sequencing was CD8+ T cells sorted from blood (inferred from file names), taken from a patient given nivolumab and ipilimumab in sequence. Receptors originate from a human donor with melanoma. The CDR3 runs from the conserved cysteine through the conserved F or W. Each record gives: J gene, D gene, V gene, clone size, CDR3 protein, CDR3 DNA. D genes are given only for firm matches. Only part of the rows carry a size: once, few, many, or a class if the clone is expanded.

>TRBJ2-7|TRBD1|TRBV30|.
CAWDRGRAKEQYF
TGTGCCTGGGACAGGGGGCGGGCGAAAGAGCAGTACTTC
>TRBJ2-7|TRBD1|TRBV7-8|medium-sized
CASSLWDRGSYEQYF
TGTGCCAGCAGCTTGTGGGACAGGGGGTCCTACGAGCAGTACTTC
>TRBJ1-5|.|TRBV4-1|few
CASSQEQDNQPQHF
TGCGCCAGCAGCCAAGAGCAGGACAATCAGCCCCAGCATTTT
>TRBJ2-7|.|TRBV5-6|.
CASSSGGGFYEQYF
TGTGCCAGCAGCTCGGGGGGCGGTTTCTACGAGCAGTACTTC
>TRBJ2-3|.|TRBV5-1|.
CASSFWALLTDTQYF
TGCGCCAGCAGCTTCTGGGCACTCCTAACAGATACGCAGTATTTT
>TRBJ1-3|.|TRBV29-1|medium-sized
CSVEDRQGRGNTIYF
TGCAGCGTTGAAGATCGCCAGGGGAGAGGAAACACCATATATTTT
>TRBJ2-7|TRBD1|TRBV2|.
CASNPSPDRAYEQYF
TGTGCCAGCAACCCCTCCCCGGACAGGGCTTACGAGCAGTACTTC
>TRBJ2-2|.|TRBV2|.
CAREQGGLETGELFF
TGTGCCAGGGAACAGGGGGGGCTTGAGACCGGGGAGCTGTTTTTT
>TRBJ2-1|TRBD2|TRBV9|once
CASSVSSGGAPSYNEQFF
TGTGCCAGCAGCGTTTCTAGCGGGGGGGCCCCCTCCTACAATGAGCAGTTCTTC
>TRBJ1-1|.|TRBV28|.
CASSFEGNTEAFF
TGTGCCAGCAGTTTTGAGGGGAACACTGAAGCTTTCTTT
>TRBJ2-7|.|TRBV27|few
CASGGGLTYEQYF
TGTGCCAGCGGGGGCGGGCTCACCTACGAGCAGTACTTC
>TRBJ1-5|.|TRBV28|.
CASSFTPGHQPQHF
TGTGCCAGCAGTTTTACACCAGGGCATCAGCCCCAGCATTTT
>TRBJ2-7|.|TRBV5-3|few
CASSFIVSPYEQYF
TGTGCCAGCAGCTTTATCGTATCTCCCTACGAGCAGTACTTC
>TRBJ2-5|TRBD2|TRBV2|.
CASRERGLQETQYF
TGTGCCAGCAGGGAGCGGGGATTACAAGAGACCCAGTACTTC
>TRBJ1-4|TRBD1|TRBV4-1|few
CASSQEQGFPEKLFF
TGCGCCAGCAGCCAAGAACAGGGGTTTCCTGAAAAACTGTTTTTT
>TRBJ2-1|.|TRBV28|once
CASSFGANEQFF
TGTGCCAGCAGTTTTGGGGCGAATGAGCAGTTCTTC
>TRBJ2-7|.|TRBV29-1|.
CSVGGGSLFSYEQYF
TGCAGCGTTGGAGGCGGCAGCCTCTTCTCCTACGAGCAGTACTTC
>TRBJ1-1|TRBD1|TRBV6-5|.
CASSGGQGGYEAFF
TGTGCCAGCAGTGGGGGACAGGGTGGGTATGAAGCTTTCTTT
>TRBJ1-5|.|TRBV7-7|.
CASSDSPGGPQHF
TGTGCCAGCAGCGACAGTCCCGGGGGGCCCCAGCATTTT
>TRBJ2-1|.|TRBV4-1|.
CASSQGQSTNNEQFF
TGCGCCAGCAGCCAAGGTCAGTCGACTAACAATGAGCAGTTCTTC
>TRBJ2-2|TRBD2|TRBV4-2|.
CASSQAPGLKTGELFF
TGTGCCAGCAGCCAAGCCCCGGGACTAAAGACCGGGGAGCTGTTTTTT
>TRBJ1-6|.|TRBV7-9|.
CASSLNEGGNSPLHF
TGTGCCAGCAGCCTAAACGAAGGGGGTAATTCACCCCTCCACTTT
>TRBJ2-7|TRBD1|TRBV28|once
CASSLGRTGGYEQYF
TGTGCCAGCAGTTTAGGAAGGACAGGGGGCTACGAGCAGTACTTC
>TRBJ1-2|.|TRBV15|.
CATSREEDSLIGGYTF
TGTGCCACCAGCAGAGAGGAAGACAGCCTCATTGGTGGCTACACCTTC
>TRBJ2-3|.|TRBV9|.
CASSVYGVTDTQYF
TGTGCCAGCAGCGTATACGGGGTTACAGATACGCAGTATTTT
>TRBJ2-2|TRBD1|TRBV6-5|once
CASSYTGTGDAGELFF
TGTGCCAGCAGTTACACCGGGACAGGGGACGCCGGGGAGCTGTTTTTT
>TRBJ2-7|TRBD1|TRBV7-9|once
CASSPPQGAIYEQYF
TGTGCCAGCAGCCCCCCCCAGGGGGCCATCTACGAGCAGTACTTC
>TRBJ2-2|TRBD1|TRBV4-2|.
CASSHLQSGTGGTGELFF
TGTGCCAGCAGCCACCTCCAATCCGGGACAGGGGGCACCGGGGAGCTGTTTTTT
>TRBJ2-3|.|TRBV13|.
CASSLADRRVTDTQYF
TGTGCCAGCAGCTTAGCCGATCGTAGAGTCACAGATACGCAGTATTTT
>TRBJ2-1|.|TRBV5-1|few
CASSGRDTTSGNEQFF
TGCGCCAGCAGCGGACGGGACACAACCTCCGGGAATGAGCAGTTCTTC
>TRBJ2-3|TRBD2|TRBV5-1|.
CASSLAEAGGFGDTQYF
TGCGCCAGCAGCTTGGCCGAAGCGGGGGGTTTCGGAGATACGCAGTATTTT
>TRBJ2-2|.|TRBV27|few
CASSPLLSGGLNTGELFF
TGTGCCAGCAGCCCGCTCCTTTCAGGAGGGCTAAACACCGGGGAGCTGTTTTTT
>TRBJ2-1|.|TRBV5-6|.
CASSLGGLEQFF
TGTGCCAGCAGCTTGGGCGGACTGGAGCAGTTCTTC
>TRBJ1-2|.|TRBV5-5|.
CASSPLYQAAGDYGYTF
TGTGCCAGCAGCCCTCTTTATCAGGCCGCGGGGGACTATGGCTACACCTTC
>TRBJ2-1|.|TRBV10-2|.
CASNETLYNEQFF
TGCGCCAGCAATGAGACTCTCTACAATGAGCAGTTCTTC